This TCR beta chain originates from a study of CD8+CD57+ T cells in acquired aplastic anemia listed by TCRdb under 2018. Context from the whole study: DNA extracted from sorted CD4+ and CD8+ cells had a mean of about 3.3 ug, with a range of 0.2 to 27.4 ug. Healthy donor samples averaged about 10 million reads for CD4+ and roughly 12 million for CD8+ cells.

What the authors observed across the whole study: No significant difference in CD8+ Simpson's diversity was found between patients and healthy controls (P=0.060). Around 30 CD8+ CDR3 sequences were found in both patients and controls but appeared to be highly expressed in patients and within the immunodominant clones of the patients.

In the study, sorted CD4+ and CD8+ blood T cells from patients with severe aplastic anemia and from healthy subjects underwent deep sequencing of TCR repertoires. Ficoll-Paque density gradient centrifugation was used to isolate peripheral blood mononuclear cells. CD4+ and CD8+ T cells were sorted by FACS or magnetic beads before DNA extraction. Concerning this clonotype: Its specific antigen is unknown. One base away lies a much larger clone, so this may be a sequencing read error.

CDR1 and CDR2, looked up from the germline V gene (reference sequence), are WNHNN and SYGVQD. The CDR3 runs 13 residues from the cysteine to the phenylalanine. The only DNA kept is the CDR3, 39 bases in frame from the first base. TCR beta VDJ combination and CDR3 sequence profiling used genomic DNA as the template. An Illumina HiSeq 2000 was used for TCR repertoire sequencing. In the paper's pipeline: TRBV/TRBJ rearrangement plots, CDR3 size and DJ length profiles, and Simpson's diversity index were used to assess repertoires. The most abundant DNA sequence in the deep sequencing data was defined as the immunodominant clone. CDR3 amino acid sequences were checked for sharing between subjects and were compared against published repertoires and the VDJdb database. The public sequencing data were trimmed at Q25 with fastp and processed into clonotypes with MiXCR by TCRdb, which kept only in-frame beta chains. One record per CDR3 amino acid sequence lists the most common genes and DNA. These V and J calls derive from TCRdb rather than the authors' analysis. Here the sample has about 220,000 distinct CDR3 sequences; roughly 35% occur a single time. The top ten clonotypes cover around 1.1% of the sample.

The chain uses TRBV10-1 and TRBJ1-1; the central 8 bases match TRBD1. The sequence was obtained from a human donor in good health, serving as a control. The sample consisted of sorted CD4+, CD8+, or CD8+CD57+ T cells (not recorded which) from PBMCs. The bases read TGCGCCAGCAGTATGGACAGGGAAACTGGAGCTTTCTTT. This sequence encodes CASSMDRETGAFF.